This T cell receptor beta chain was documented in a study of OX40 agonist ivuxolimab in advanced cancers. Across the whole study: Recorded diagnoses for dose-escalation patients were hepatocellular carcinoma, melanoma, renal cell or head and neck cancer. Study conclusions and caveats: More expanded clones were seen, on average, in CD8+ T cells than in CD4+. Doses of 0.1 to 3.0 mg/kg were accompanied by clonal expansion of CD4+ and CD8+ blood T cells by week 6.

Assay used: immunoSEQ multiplex PCR; TCRdb lists only in-frame clones, some missing. The table shows roughly 68,000 clones, with around 89% occurring only once. The V gene lost 0 bases and the J gene lost 0 bases, with 9 bases spanning the gap. CDR1 and CDR2 (germline): MNHEY, SVGAGI. The CDR3 is 16 residues long. Concerning this clone: The antigen remains unidentified.

This receptor was obtained from an adult with an advanced solid tumor such as melanoma, head and neck, liver or kidney cancer. The chain combines TRBV6-5 with TRBJ1-3, with D uncertain. The sequencing here drew on CD4+ or CD8+ T cells sorted from blood, taken in a trial of the OX40 agonist ivuxolimab. The CDR3 reads CASSYSRAHSGNTIYF. The CDR3 nucleotides are TGTGCCAGCAGTTACTCCAGAGCCCACTCTGGAAACACCATATATTTT.